Included here is one T cell receptor (beta chain) sequence, with context. Its target is unknown. The Oncomine TCR Beta short-read assay sequenced DNA from cultured CD4+ T cells. TCRdb re-derived calls from the PCR reads in MiXCR, one entry per CDR3 protein. The table includes some 7,800 distinct CDR3 sequences, around three fifths detected once. As to treatment: roughly 11-day PBMC culture with coronavirus spike peptide pools or control peptides (ViraFEST assay). ViraFEST relied on peptide pools to expand antigen-specific T cells; the TCRs were sequenced afterward. Germline lookup yields CDR1 SEHNR and CDR2 FQNEAQ (reference sequence). Between the trimmed V and J ends, which lost 0 bases and 3 bases, there was a span of 14 bases. The length of the CDR3 is 17 residues. The sample originates from a study of vaccination and CD4 T cells after COVID-19.

This chain links TRBV7-9 with TRBJ2-2, with D possibly being TRBD2 (6 bases). The clonotype originates from a human donor who had recovered from COVID-19. Sequenced material: CD4+ T cells from blood, cultured in vitro. The CDR3 nucleotides are TGTGCCAGCAGCTTAGCGCTGGGGCGCGGGGACACCGGGGAGCTGTTTTTT. Translating gives CASSLALGRGDTGELFF.